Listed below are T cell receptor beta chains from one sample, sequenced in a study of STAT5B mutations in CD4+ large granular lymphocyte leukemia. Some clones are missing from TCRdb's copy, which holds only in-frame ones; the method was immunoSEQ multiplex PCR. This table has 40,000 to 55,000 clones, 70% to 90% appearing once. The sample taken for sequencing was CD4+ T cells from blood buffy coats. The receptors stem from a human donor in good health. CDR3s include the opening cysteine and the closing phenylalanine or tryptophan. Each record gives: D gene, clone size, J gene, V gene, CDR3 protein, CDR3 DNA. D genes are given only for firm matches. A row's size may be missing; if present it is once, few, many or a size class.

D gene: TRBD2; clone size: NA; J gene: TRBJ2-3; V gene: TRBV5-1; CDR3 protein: CASSLGGGSSDTQYF; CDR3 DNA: TGCGCCAGCAGCTTGGGGGGCGGGAGCTCAGATACGCAGTATTTT
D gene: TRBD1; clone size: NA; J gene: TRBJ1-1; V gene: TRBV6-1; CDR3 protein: CASRTDRVGTEAFF; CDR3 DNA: TGTGCCAGCAGGACCGACAGGGTGGGCACTGAAGCTTTCTTT
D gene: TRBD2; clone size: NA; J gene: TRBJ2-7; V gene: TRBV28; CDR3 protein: CASSSESERGSYEQYF; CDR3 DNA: TGTGCCAGCAGTTCCGAGTCCGAGCGGGGCTCCTACGAGCAGTACTTC
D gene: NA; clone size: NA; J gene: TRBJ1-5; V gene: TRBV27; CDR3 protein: CASSFRQFNQPQHF; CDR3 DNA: TGTGCCAGCAGTTTCCGACAGTTTAATCAGCCCCAGCATTTT
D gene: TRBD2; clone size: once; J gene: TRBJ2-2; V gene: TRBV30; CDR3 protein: CAWQRTSTNTGELFF; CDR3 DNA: TGTGCCTGGCAAAGGACTAGCACGAACACCGGGGAGCTGTTTTTT
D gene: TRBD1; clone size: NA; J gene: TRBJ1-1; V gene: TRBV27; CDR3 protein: CASSFLTGSKTEAFF; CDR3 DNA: TGTGCCAGCAGTTTTTTGACAGGGAGCAAGACTGAAGCTTTCTTT
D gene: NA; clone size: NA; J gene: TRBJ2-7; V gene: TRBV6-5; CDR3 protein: CASRPQGFPYEQYF; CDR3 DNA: TGTGCCAGCAGGCCGCAGGGTTTCCCCTACGAGCAGTACTTC
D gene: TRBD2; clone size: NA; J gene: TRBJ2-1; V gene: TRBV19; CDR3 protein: CASSRAGGLSYNEQFF; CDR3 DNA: TGTGCCAGTAGTAGGGCGGGAGGGCTATCTTACAATGAGCAGTTCTTC
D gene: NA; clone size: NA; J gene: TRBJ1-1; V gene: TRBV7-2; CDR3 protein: CASSLSGLAFF; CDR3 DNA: TGTGCCAGCAGCTTATCAGGGCTCGCTTTCTTT
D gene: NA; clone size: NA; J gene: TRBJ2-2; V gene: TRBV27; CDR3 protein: CASSRSGELFF; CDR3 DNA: TGTGCCAGCAGTCGATCCGGGGAGCTGTTTTTT
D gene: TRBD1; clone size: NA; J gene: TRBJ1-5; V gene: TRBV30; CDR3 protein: CAWSGTGDQPQHF; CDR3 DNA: TGTGCCTGGAGCGGGACAGGGGATCAGCCCCAGCATTTT
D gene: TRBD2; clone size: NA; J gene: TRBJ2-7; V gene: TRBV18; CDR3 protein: CASAGTSGRGLQYF; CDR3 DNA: TGTGCCAGCGCTGGGACTAGCGGGAGGGGCCTGCAGTACTTC
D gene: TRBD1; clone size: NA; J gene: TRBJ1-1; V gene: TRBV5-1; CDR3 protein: CASSFGGTGDLNTEAFF; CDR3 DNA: TGCGCCAGCAGCTTCGGAGGGACAGGGGATCTGAACACTGAAGCTTTCTTT
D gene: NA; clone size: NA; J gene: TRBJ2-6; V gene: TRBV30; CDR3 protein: CACDLGTFSGANVLTF; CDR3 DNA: TGTGCCTGTGACCTGGGCACCTTCTCTGGGGCCAACGTCCTGACTTTC
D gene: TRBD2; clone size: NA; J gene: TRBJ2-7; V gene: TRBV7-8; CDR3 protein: CASSPARGVSYEQYF; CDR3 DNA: TGTGCCAGCAGTCCCGCGCGGGGGGTCTCCTACGAGCAGTACTTC
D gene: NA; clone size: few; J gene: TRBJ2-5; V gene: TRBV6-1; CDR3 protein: CASSEDRPPGHETQYF; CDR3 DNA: TGTGCCAGCAGTGAAGATAGGCCCCCCGGCCACGAGACCCAGTACTTC
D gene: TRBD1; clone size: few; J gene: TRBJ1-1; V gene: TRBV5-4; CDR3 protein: CASSTWDRYTEAFF; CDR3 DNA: TGTGCCAGCAGCACCTGGGACAGGTACACTGAAGCTTTCTTT
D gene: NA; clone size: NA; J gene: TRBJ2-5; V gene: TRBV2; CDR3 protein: CASSKNWGETQYF; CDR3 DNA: TGTGCCAGCAGCAAAAACTGGGGGGAGACCCAGTACTTC
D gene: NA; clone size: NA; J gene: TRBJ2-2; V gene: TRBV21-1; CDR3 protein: CASSKRGRVTGELFF; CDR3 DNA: TGTGCCAGCAGCAAACGCGGCAGGGTCACCGGGGAGCTGTTTTTT
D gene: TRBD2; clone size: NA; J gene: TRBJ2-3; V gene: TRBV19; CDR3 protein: CASSMRREASTQYF; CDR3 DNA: TGTGCCAGTAGTATGAGGCGGGAGGCTAGTACGCAGTATTTT
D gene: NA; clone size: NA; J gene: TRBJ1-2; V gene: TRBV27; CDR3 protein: CASSPGYGGYTF; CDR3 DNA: TGTGCCAGCAGCCCAGGGTATGGTGGCTACACCTTC
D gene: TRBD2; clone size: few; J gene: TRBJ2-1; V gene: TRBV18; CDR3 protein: CASSRSGEGYEQFF; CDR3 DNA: TGTGCCAGCTCACGCAGCGGGGAGGGGTATGAGCAGTTCTTC
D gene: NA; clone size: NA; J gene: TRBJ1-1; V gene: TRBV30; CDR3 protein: CAWSVRMGNEAFF; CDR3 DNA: TGTGCCTGGAGTGTACGTATGGGTAATGAAGCTTTCTTT
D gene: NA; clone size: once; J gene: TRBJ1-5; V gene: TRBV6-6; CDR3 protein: CASSFRQAGPQHF; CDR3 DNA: TGTGCCAGCAGCTTTCGCCAGGCTGGGCCCCAGCATTTT
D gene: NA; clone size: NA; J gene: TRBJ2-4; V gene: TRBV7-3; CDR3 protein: CASSLSGATGQNIQYF; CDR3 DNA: TGTGCCAGCAGCCTATCGGGGGCGACAGGCCAAAACATTCAGTACTTC
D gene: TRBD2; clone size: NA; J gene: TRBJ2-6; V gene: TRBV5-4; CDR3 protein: CASSSGLPYSGANVLTF; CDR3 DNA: TGTGCCAGCAGCTCGGGACTACCGTACTCTGGGGCCAACGTCCTGACTTTC
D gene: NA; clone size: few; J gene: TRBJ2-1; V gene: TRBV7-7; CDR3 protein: CASSLEVGHEQFF; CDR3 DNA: TGTGCCAGCAGCTTAGAGGTGGGACATGAGCAGTTCTTC
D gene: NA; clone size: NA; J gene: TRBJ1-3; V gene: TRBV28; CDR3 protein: CASSLYKRQAGNTIYF; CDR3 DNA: TGTGCCAGCAGTTTATATAAAAGACAGGCTGGAAACACCATATATTTT
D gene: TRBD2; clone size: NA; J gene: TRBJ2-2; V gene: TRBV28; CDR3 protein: CASRGGNTGELFF; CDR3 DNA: TGTGCCAGCCGGGGGGGGAACACCGGGGAGCTGTTTTTT
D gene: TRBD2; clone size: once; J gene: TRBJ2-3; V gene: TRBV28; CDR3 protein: CASSTRTSGSPDTQYF; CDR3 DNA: TGTGCCAGCAGTACCCGGACTAGCGGGAGCCCAGATACGCAGTATTTT
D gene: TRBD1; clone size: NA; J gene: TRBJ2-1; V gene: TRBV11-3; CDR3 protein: CASSSGQDSYNEQFF; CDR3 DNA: TGTGCCAGCAGCTCCGGACAGGACTCCTACAATGAGCAGTTCTTC
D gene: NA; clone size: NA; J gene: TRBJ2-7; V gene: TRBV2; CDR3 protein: CASSLGLPLSYEQYF; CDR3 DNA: TGTGCCAGCAGCCTAGGACTTCCTCTCTCCTACGAGCAGTACTTC